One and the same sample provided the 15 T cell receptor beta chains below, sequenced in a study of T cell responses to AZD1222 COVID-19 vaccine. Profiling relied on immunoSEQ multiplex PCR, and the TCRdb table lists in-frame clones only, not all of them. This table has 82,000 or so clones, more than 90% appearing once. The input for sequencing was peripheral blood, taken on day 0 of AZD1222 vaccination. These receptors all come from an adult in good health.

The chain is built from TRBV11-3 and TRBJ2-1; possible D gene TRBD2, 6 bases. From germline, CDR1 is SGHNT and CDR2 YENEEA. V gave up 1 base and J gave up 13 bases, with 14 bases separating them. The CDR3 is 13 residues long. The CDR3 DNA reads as TGTGCCAGCAGCTTAGTCCAAGGAGGGGACCAGTTCTTC. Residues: CASSLVQGGDQFF. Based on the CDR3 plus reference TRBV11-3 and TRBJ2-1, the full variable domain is EAGVVQSPRYKIIEKKQPVAFWCNPISGHNTLYWYLQNLGQGPELLIRYENEEAVDDSQLPKDRFSAERLKGVDSTLKIQPAELGDSAVYLCASSLVQGGDQFFGPGTRLTVL.

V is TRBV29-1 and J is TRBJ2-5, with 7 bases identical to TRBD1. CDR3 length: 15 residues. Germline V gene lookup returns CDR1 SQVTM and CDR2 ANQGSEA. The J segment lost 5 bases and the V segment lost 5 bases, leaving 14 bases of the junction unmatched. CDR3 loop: CSVQTLTGFGETQYF. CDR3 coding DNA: TGCAGCGTTCAGACCCTGACAGGGTTTGGGGAGACCCAGTACTTC.

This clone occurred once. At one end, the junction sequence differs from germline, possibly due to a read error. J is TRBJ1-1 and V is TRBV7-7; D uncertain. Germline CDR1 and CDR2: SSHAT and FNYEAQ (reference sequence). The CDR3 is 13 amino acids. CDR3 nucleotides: TGTGCTAGCAGTACCCAGGAAGGCACTGAAGCTTTCTTT. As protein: CASSTQEGTEAFF. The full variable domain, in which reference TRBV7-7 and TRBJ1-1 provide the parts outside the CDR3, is GAGVSQSPRYKVTKRGQDVTLRCDPISSHATLYWYQQALGQGPEFLTYFNYEAQPDKSGLPSDRFSAERPEGSISTLTIQRTEQRDSAMYRCASSTQEGTEAFFGQGTRLTVV.

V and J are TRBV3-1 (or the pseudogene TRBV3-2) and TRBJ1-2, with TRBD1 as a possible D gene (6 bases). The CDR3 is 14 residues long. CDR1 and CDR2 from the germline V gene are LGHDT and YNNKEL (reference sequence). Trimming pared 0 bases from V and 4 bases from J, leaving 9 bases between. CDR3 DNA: TGTGCCAGCAGCCAAGAACAACAGGGCTATGGCTACACCTTC. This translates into CASSQEQQGYGYTF.

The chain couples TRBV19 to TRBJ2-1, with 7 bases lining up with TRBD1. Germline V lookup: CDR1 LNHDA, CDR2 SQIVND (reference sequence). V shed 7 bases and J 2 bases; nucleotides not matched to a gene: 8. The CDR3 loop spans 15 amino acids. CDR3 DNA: TGTGCCAGTACCCCGGACAGGCGAACCTACAATGAGCAGTTCTTC. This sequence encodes CASTPDRRTYNEQFF.

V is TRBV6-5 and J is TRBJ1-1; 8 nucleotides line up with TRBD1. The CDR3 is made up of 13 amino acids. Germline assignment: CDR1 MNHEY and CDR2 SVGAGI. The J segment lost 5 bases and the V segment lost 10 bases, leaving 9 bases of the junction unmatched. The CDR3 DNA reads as TGTGCCACCAGGACAGGGTCAAAGACTGAAGCTTTCTTT. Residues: CATRTGSKTEAFF.

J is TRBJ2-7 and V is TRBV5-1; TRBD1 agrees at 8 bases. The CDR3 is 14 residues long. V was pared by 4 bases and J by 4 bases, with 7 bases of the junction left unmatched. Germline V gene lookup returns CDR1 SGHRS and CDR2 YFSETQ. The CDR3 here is CASSPLDRDYEQYF. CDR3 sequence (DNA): TGCGCCAGCAGCCCCCTGGACAGGGATTACGAGCAGTACTTC.

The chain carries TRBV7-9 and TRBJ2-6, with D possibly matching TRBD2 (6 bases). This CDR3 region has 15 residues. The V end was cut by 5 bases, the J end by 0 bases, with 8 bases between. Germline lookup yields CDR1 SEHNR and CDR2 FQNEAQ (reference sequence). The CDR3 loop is CASSADYSGANVLTF. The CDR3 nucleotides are TGTGCCAGCAGCGCGGACTACTCTGGGGCCAACGTCCTGACTTTC.

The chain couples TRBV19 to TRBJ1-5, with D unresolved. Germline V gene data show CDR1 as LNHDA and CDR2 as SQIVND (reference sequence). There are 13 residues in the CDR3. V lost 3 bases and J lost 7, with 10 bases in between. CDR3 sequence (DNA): TGTGCCAGTAGTATTGGAAGTTTACAGCCCCAGCATTTT. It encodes CASSIGSLQPQHF.

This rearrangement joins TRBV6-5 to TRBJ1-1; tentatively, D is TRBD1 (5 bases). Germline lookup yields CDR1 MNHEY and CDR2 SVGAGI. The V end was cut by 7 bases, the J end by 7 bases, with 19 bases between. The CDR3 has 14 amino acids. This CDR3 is CASKAAGAVHEAFF. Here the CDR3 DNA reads TGTGCCAGCAAAGCCGCTGGGGCCGTCCATGAAGCTTTCTTT.

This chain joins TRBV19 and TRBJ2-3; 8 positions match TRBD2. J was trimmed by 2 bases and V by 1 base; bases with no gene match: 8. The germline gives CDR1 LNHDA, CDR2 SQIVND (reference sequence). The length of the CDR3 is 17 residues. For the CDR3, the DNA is TGTGCCAGTAGTATAGCAACCACTAGCGGCCTCACAGATACGCAGTATTTT. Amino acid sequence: CASSIATTSGLTDTQYF.

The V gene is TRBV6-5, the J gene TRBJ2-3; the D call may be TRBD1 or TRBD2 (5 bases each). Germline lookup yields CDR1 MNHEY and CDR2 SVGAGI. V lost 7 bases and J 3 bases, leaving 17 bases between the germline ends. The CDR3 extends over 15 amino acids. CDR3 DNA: TGTGCCAGCACCCTGGTGGGGGATCGGACAGATACGCAGTATTTT. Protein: CASTLVGDRTDTQYF.

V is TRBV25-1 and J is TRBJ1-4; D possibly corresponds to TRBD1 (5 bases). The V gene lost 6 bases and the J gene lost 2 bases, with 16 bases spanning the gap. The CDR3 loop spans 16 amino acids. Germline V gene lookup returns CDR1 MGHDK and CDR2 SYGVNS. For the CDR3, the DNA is TGTGCCAGCAGACCCGCGTCGGGGCAGACTAATGAAAAACTGTTTTTT. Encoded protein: CASRPASGQTNEKLFF.

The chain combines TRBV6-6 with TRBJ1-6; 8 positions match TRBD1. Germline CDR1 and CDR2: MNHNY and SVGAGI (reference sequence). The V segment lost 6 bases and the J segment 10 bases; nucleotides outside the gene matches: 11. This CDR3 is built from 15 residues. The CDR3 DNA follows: TGTGCCAGCAGATCCTCCCGGACAGGGTTGTCACCCCTCCACTTT. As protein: CASRSSRTGLSPLHF.

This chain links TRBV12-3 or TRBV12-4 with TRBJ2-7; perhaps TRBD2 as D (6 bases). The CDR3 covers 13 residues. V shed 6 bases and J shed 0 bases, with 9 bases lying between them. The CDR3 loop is CASRRDVSYEQYF. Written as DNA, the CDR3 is TGTGCCAGCAGGCGGGACGTCTCCTACGAGCAGTACTTC.